This T cell receptor beta chain was captured by sequencing in a study of T cells in Graves' hyperthyroidism and ophthalmopathy. Study-level background: Peripheral blood was collected at initial diagnosis, before any treatment. Study-wide points: The model identified upcoming ophthalmopathy a median approximately 6.4 months ahead of onset.

Germline V gene data show CDR1 as SGHAT and CDR2 as FQNNGV. The CDR3 loop spans 17 amino acids. V trimming: 2 bases; J trimming: 3 bases; junction bases outside the gene matches: 7. Researchers barred patients who had uncontrolled infection, other autoimmune disease, pregnancy or lactation. Diagnosis relied on clinical symptoms, serum thyroxine and TRAb, thyroid ultrasound and orbital computed tomography. In its sample, this clonotype was seen many times. Its antigen is not known. Researchers amplified the TCR beta CDR3 regions from RNA transcripts. In the first-round RT-PCR of the TCR CDR3, the HTBI primer set was used. Using its own MiXCR run on the multiplex PCR reads, TCRdb lists one record per CDR3 protein. Here the sample spans about 270,000 distinct CDR3 sequences, about 20% being singletons.

The chain is built from TRBV11-2 and TRBJ2-1; 10 positions agree with TRBD2. Material: blood. The clonotype was recovered from a man aged 25-45 years with Graves' ophthalmopathy. CDR3 loop: CASSLSLIAGGYNEQFF. CDR3 DNA: TGTGCCAGCAGCTTATCACTTATAGCGGGAGGCTACAATGAGCAGTTCTTC. Using reference TRBV11-2 and TRBJ2-1 for the parts outside the CDR3, the full variable domain is EAGVAQSPRYKIIEKRQSVAFWCNPISGHATLYWYQQILGQGPKLLIQFQNNGVVDDSQLPKDRFSAERLKGVDSTLKIQPAKLEDSAVYLCASSLSLIAGGYNEQFFGPGTRLTVL.